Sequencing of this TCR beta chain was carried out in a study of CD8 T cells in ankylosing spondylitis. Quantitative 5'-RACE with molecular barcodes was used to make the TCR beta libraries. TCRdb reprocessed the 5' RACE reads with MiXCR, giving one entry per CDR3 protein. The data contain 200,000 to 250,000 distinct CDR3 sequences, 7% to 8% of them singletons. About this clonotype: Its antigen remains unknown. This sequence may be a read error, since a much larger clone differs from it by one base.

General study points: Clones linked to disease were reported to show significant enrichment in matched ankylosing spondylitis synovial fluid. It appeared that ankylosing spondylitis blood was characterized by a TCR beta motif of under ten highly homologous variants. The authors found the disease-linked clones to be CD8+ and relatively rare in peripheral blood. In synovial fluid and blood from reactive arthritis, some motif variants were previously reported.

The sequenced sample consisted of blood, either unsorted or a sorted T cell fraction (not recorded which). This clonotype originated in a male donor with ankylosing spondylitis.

The CDR3: CASGQAGAHNEQFF. CDR3 DNA sequence: TGCGCCAGCGGTCAGGCGGGGGCCCACAATGAGCAGTTCTTC. The V call is TRBV4-3, the J call TRBJ2-1; maybe TRBD2 (7 bases). The V end was cut by 8 bases, the J end by 5 bases, with 16 bases between. This CDR3 has 14 residues. CDR1 and CDR2 from the germline V gene are LGHNA and YSLEER.